Following are 14 T cell receptor beta chains from one sample sequenced in a study of T cell responses to AZD1222 COVID-19 vaccine. Sequencing was performed with immunoSEQ multiplex PCR; in TCRdb, only in-frame clones are kept and a portion is missing. Among approximately 73,000 clones, 82% were seen once, and the ten largest hold around 2.8%. This specimen was peripheral blood, taken on day 0 of AZD1222 vaccination. All receptors derive from an adult in good health.

The table lists this clone with a few counts. The rearrangement uses TRBV2 and TRBJ2-7, with D tentatively TRBD2 (6 bases). Trimming took off 5 bases at V and 3 bases at J, with 20 bases between the two ends. Germline V CDR1 and CDR2: SNHLY, FYNNEI. The CDR3 extends over 16 amino acids. The chain's CDR3 is CASSLPRDWGDYEQYF. The CDR3 DNA reads as TGTGCCAGCAGTCTCCCTAGGGACTGGGGGGACTACGAGCAGTACTTC.

The V gene is TRBV5-8, the J gene TRBJ2-5, with TRBD1 matching over 9 bases. V was pared by 4 bases and J by 1 base, with 8 bases of the junction left unmatched. Germline V gene data show CDR1 as SGHTS and CDR2 as YDEGEE. The CDR3 is 16 residues long. The CDR3 DNA reads TGTGCCAGCAGCCCGGGACAGGGAGAGCCCCAAGAGACCCAGTACTTC. Protein product: CASSPGQGEPQETQYF.

The chain joins TRBV6-6 to TRBJ1-5; D possibly corresponds to TRBD1 (6 bases). Between the trimmed V and J ends, which lost 10 bases and 1 base, there was a span of 14 bases. The germline V gene has CDR1 MNHNY and CDR2 SVGAGI (reference sequence). The CDR3 spans 14 residues. CDR3 sequence reads: CATVPGQSNQPQHF. CDR3 sequence (DNA): TGTGCCACCGTCCCCGGACAGAGCAATCAGCCCCAGCATTTT.

V usage is TRBV4-1 and J usage is TRBJ2-4, with a possible D match to TRBD2 (6 bases). CDR3 length: 15 residues. CDR1 and CDR2 (germline): MGHRA, YSYEKL. The V gene lost 1 base and the J gene lost 6 bases, with 13 bases spanning the gap. CDR3 DNA: TGCGCCAGCAGCCAAGGGGCTAGCGTCATAAACATTCAGTACTTC. Residues: CASSQGASVINIQYF.

The chain links TRBV19 to TRBJ2-1; D is unclear. From germline, CDR1 is LNHDA and CDR2 SQIVND (reference sequence). The CDR3 totals 13 residues. V lost 3 bases and J 5 bases, leaving 8 bases between the germline ends. CDR3 bases: TGTGCCAGTAGTATTCACAGCGACAATGAGCAGTTCTTC. Residues: CASSIHSDNEQFF.

This chain connects TRBV7-9 to TRBJ2-5; a weak D match, TRBD2 (6 bases). Trimming removed 6 bases from V and 4 bases from J, with 15 bases in between. The CDR3 totals 14 residues. Germline CDR1 and CDR2: SEHNR and FQNEAQ (reference sequence). CDR3 DNA sequence: TGTGCCAGCAGACCCGGACTAAGCGGAGAGACCCAGTACTTC. This encodes CASRPGLSGETQYF.

The rearrangement joins TRBV2 to TRBJ1-6; the match to TRBD1 covers 9 bases. The J segment lost 6 bases and the V segment lost 5 bases, leaving 5 bases of the junction unmatched. The CDR3 is made up of 15 amino acids. Per germline, CDR1 SNHLY and CDR2 FYNNEI. The CDR3 is CASSTRTGANSPLHF. DNA of the CDR3: TGTGCCAGCAGTACCCGGACAGGGGCTAATTCACCCCTCCACTTT.

Note on this clone: The sample contains more than one DNA sequence encoding this CDR3. This chain joins TRBV6-5 and TRBJ1-2; D is undetermined. Germline V gene data show CDR1 as MNHEY and CDR2 as SVGAGI. The V and J ends lost 2 bases and 6 bases respectively, with 7 bases between them. The CDR3 has 12 amino acids. CDR3 DNA: TGTGCCAGCAGTTACGCAGGAAATGGCTACACCTTC. Protein product: CASSYAGNGYTF.

The CDR3 spells CSASVSALGTEAFF. DNA for the CDR3: TGCAGTGCTAGTGTGTCTGCTTTGGGGACTGAAGCTTTCTTT. This sequence joins TRBV20-1 and TRBJ1-1, with D hard to call. Germline CDR1 is DFQATT and CDR2 is SNEGSKA (reference sequence). With 3 bases removed from V and 5 bases from J, the gap between germline ends came to 16 bases. This CDR3 contains 14 residues.

This clone was detected a few times. V usage is TRBV2 and J usage is TRBJ2-4; D is uncertain. V lost 0 bases, J lost 6 bases, and 12 bases lay in between. This CDR3 region has 15 residues. From germline, CDR1 is SNHLY and CDR2 FYNNEI. The CDR3 protein is CASSEASDGGNIQYF. The DNA for the CDR3 is TGTGCCAGCAGTGAAGCCTCGGACGGCGGAAACATTCAGTACTTC. Full variable domain (missing parts from reference TRBV2 and TRBJ2-4): EPEVTQTPSHQVTQMGQEVILRCVPISNHLYFYWYRQILGQKVEFLVSFYNNEISEKSEIFDDQFSVERPDGSNFTLKIRSTKLEDSAMYFCASSEASDGGNIQYFGAGTRLSVL.

V is TRBV11-2 and J is TRBJ2-7, with 9 bases fitting TRBD1. Germline lookup yields CDR1 SGHAT and CDR2 FQNNGV. Losses at the gene ends were 5 bases for V and 4 bases for J; bases not matched to a gene: 9. CDR3 length: 15 amino acids. The CDR3: CASSKDRDRDYEQYF. The CDR3 DNA is TGTGCCAGCAGCAAAGACCGGGACAGGGATTACGAGCAGTACTTC.

The chain is built from TRBV20-1 and TRBJ2-3; TRBD2 matches at 16 bases. The ends lost 3 bases at V and 2 bases at J; junction bases unmatched: 14. Germline V lookup: CDR1 DFQATT, CDR2 SNEGSKA (reference sequence). The CDR3 consists of 20 residues. Here the CDR3 reads CSASPQPGLAGGPVTDTQYF. CDR3 in DNA: TGCAGTGCTAGTCCTCAGCCGGGACTAGCGGGAGGGCCCGTCACAGATACGCAGTATTTT.

The rearrangement uses TRBV9 and TRBJ1-2; D is perhaps TRBD1 (6 bases). The CDR3 length is 14 residues. CDR1 is SGDLS and CDR2 is YYNGEE in the germline V gene. Trimming cost V 4 bases and J 5 bases, with 15 bases left between them. In nucleotides, the CDR3 is TGTGCCAGCAGCCCCGGGGGGCACCTGTATGGCTACACCTTC. Amino acid sequence: CASSPGGHLYGYTF.

The chain couples TRBV18 to TRBJ1-6, with 9 bases matching TRBD1. Unmatched junction bases numbered 5, after V lost 6 bases and J lost 5 bases. This CDR3 is 15 amino acids long. From germline, CDR1 is KGHSH and CDR2 LQKENI. CDR3 bases: TGTGCCAGCTCGACTGGACAGGGGAATAATTCACCCCTCCACTTT. Amino acids: CASSTGQGNNSPLHF. Variable domain in full (rest from reference TRBV18 and TRBJ1-6): NAGVMQNPRHLVRRRGQEARLRCSPMKGHSHVYWYRQLPEEGLKFMVYLQKENIIDESGMPKERFSAEFPKEGPSILRIQQVVRGDSAAYFCASSTGQGNNSPLHFGNGTRLTVT.